This T cell receptor (beta chain) came from a study of CD8 T cells in Susac syndrome. An input of roughly 0.5 to 1 ug of RNA was subjected to reverse transcription using random hexamers. TCRdb recomputed calls from the immunoSEQ multiplex PCR reads with MiXCR, one row per CDR3 protein. The sample carries around 280,000 distinct CDR3 sequences, roughly nine tenths recorded once. V was pared by 1 base and J by 5 bases, with 14 bases of the junction left unmatched. The CDR3 totals 17 residues. The germline V gene encodes CDR1 SQVTM and CDR2 ANQGSEA. The TCR comes from a human donor with multiple sclerosis. The sample taken for sequencing was CD4+ T cells from PBMCs. The rearrangement joins TRBV29-1 to TRBJ2-1; 7 bases fit TRBD2. CDR3 region: CSVEGGRAGTLHNEQFF. As DNA, the CDR3 is TGCAGCGTTGAAGGGGGGAGGGCAGGGACTCTACACAATGAGCAGTTCTTC.